The following is a T cell receptor (beta chain) sequence with its context. It has no known antigen specificity. Per-nucleotide qualities are absent, and no much larger clonotype sits a single base away. Whole blood was collected in K2EDTA tubes by collaborating institutions according to the institutions' own protocols. For TCRbeta analysis, collaborators shipped samples in one of three forms: frozen whole blood, isolated PBMCs, or DNA extracted from either of those sample types. These data belong to a study of blood T cell repertoires in COVID-19 (dated by TCRdb to 2019 to 2021). About the study as a whole: Collaborator samples came from the United States, Italy and Spain and covered acute and convalescent phases of COVID-19. The prospective study material was composed of cDNA or gDNA derived from T cells, B-cell-depleted T cells, or PBMCs. Subjects who had been exposed to COVID-19, were actively infected with it, or had recovered from it provided the deeply sampled blood TCRbeta repertoires that made up the dataset. The repertoires were released in a freely available public database intended as a resource for research on the immune response to SARS-CoV-2. Samples were obtained from the ongoing ImmuneRACE study (first 160 participants) and from approximately 1,200 subjects provided by 6 global collaborators. Sample metadata almost always included a de-identified subject ID, COVID-19 status, age in years and sex. Where available, HLA class I and class II types were obtained from metadata supplied by the sample provider rather than from assay-based typing.

TCRbeta CDR3 regions were amplified from genomic DNA using the immunoSEQ Assay, a bias-controlled multiplex PCR. The original methods were these. Nucleated cell counts per sample were estimated from amplification of reference gene primers within the assay. To quantify the absolute abundance of each unique TCRbeta CDR3 rearrangement, sequence reads were collapsed and filtered. For each sample, productive Simpson clonality was calculated by taking the square root of Simpson's diversity index across productive rearrangements. What TCRdb holds here is the immuneACCESS table cut down to in-frame rearrangements. Part of the clones is not present; checked against another copy, under half of the missing clones reflect an unresolved V gene, and the others are unexplained. V, J and clone size were drawn from that table, and D and trimming were deduced from the DNA. The table for this sample lists some 330,000 clones; approximately 87% of them were counted only once. Of the sample, roughly 4% falls within the top ten clones.

Overall results and qualifications from the work: The amount of clinical and demographic metadata varied by source and participant and was provided uncurated.

This clonotype originated in a woman aged 45-59 years with active or convalescent COVID-19. The sample was peripheral blood.

The DNA reads TGCGCCAGCAGCCACCGACAGGGGGCAACTAATGAAAAACTGTTTTTT. This codes for CASSHRQGATNEKLFF. The sequence is built from TRBV4-1 and TRBJ1-4, with 9 bases aligning to TRBD1. Taken from cysteine to phenylalanine, the CDR3 has 16 residues. Only the CDR3 region is kept as DNA, spanning 48 bases read in frame from base 1. The germline V gene specifies MGHRA as CDR1 and YSYEKL as CDR2. The germline V and J ends show losses of 3 bases and 0 bases respectively, and no gene match explains 2 bases of the junction.